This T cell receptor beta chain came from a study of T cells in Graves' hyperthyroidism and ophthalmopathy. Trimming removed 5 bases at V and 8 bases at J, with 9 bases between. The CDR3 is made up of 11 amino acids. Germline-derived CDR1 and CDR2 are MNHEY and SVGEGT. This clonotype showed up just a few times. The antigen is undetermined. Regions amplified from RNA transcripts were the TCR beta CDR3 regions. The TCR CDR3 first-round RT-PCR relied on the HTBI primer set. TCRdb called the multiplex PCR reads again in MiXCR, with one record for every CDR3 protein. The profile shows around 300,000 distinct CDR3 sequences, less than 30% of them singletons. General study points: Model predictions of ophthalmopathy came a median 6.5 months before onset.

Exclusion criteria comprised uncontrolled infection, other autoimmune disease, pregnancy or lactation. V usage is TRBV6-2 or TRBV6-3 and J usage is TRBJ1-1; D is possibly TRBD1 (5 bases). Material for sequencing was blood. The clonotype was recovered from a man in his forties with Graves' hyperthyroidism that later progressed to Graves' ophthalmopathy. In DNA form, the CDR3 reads TGTGCCAGCAGTCGTCAGGGAGAAGCTTTCTTT. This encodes CASSRQGEAFF.